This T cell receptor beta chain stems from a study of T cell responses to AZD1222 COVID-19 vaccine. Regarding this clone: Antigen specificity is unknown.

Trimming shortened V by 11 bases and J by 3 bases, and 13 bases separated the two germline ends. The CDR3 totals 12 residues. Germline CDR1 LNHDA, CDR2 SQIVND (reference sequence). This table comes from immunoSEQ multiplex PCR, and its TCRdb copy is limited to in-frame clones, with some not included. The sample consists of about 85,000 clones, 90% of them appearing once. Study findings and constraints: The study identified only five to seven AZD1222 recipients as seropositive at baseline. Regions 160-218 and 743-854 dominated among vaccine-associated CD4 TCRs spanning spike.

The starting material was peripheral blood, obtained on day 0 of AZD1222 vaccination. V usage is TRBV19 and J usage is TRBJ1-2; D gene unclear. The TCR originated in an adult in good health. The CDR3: CACHGLDYGYTF. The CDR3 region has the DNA TGTGCCTGCCACGGGCTCGACTATGGCTACACCTTC.